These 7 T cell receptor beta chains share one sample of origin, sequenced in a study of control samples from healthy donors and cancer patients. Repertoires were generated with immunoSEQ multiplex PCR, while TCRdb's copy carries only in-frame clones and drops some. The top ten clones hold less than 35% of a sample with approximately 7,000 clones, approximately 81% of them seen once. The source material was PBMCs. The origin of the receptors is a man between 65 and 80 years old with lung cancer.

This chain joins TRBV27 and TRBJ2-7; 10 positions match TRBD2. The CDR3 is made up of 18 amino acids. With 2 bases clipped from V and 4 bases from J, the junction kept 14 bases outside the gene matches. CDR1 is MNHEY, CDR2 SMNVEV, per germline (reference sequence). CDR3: CASSLVPPSGSASYEQYF. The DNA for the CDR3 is TGTGCCAGCAGTTTAGTCCCCCCTAGCGGGAGCGCATCGTACGAGCAGTACTTC.

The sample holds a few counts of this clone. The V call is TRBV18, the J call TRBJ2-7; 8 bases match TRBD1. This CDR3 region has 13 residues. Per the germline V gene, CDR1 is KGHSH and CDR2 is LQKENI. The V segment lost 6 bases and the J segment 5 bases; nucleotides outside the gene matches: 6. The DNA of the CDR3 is TGTGCCAGCTCTGCAGGGGGCGGCCACGAGCAGTACTTC. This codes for CASSAGGGHEQYF.

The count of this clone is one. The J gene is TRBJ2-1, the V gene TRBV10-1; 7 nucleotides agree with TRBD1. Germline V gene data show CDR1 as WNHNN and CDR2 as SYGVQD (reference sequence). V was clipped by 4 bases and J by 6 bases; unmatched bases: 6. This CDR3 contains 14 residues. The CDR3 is CASSAGNRGNEQFF. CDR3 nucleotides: TGCGCCAGCAGTGCCGGCAACAGGGGCAATGAGCAGTTCTTC.

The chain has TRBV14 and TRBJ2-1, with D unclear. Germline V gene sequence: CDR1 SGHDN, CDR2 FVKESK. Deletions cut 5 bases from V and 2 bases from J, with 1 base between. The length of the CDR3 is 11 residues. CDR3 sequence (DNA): TGTGCCAGCAGCACCTACAATGAGCAGTTCTTC. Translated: CASSTYNEQFF. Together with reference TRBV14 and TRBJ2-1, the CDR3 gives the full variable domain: EAGVTQFPSHSVIEKGQTVTLRCDPISGHDNLYWYRRVMGKEIKFLLHFVKESKQDESGMPNNRFLAERTGGTYSTLKVQPAELEDSGVYFCASSTYNEQFFGPGTRLTVL.

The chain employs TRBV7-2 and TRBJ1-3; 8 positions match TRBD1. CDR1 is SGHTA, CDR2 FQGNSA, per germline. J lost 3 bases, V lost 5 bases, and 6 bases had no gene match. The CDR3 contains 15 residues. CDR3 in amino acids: CASSRAGGFGNTIYF. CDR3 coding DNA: TGTGCCAGCAGCCGCGCAGGGGGCTTTGGAAACACCATATATTTT.

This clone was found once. CDR3 in DNA: TGTGCCTGGAGAGGGCGGTCGAGCTCTGGGGCCAACGTCCTGACTTTC. It yields the protein CAWRGRSSSGANVLTF. V usage is TRBV30 and J usage is TRBJ2-6; D call uncertain. Germline CDR1 and CDR2: GTSNPN and SVGIG (reference sequence). The CDR3 consists of 16 residues. V lost 3 bases, J lost 0 bases, and 12 bases lay in between.

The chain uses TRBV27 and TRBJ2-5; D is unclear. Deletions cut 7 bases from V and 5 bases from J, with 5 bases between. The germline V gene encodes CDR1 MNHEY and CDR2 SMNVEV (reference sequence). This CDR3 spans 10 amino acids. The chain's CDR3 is CASNPETQYF. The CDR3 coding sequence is TGTGCCAGCAACCCTGAGACCCAGTACTTC.